This T cell receptor (beta chain) came from a study of control samples from healthy donors and cancer patients. V was pared by 4 bases and J by 4 bases, with 5 bases of the junction left unmatched. The CDR3 sequence is 14 residues long. CDR1 SGHTA and CDR2 FQGTGA come from the germline V gene. Produced via immunoSEQ multiplex PCR; TCRdb's table is partial and in-frame only. The sample yields roughly 18,000 clones, less than 90% seen once. Sequencing was carried out using PBMCs. This sequence was found in a woman in her 70s with lung cancer. The V call is TRBV7-3, the J call TRBJ1-1; 8 bases fit TRBD1. The CDR3 DNA reads TGTGCCAGCAGCTCCACAGGGGGGAGCACTGAAGCTTTCTTT. It encodes CASSSTGGSTEAFF. The full variable domain, rest sourced from reference TRBV7-3 and TRBJ1-1, is GAGVSQTPSNKVTEKGKYVELRCDPISGHTALYWYRQSLGQGPEFLIYFQGTGAADDSGLPNDRFFAVRPEGSVSTLKIQRTERGDSAVYLCASSSTGGSTEAFFGQGTRLTVV.